This TCR beta chain was captured by sequencing in a study of a mutant IDH1 vaccine in newly diagnosed glioma. In the study overall: Earlier therapy was either radiotherapy, temozolomide, or both, and most got both. Weeks 35 and 47 hosted visits V12 and V13, respectively.

Of note for this clone: Its antigen is as yet unknown.

Method: immunoSEQ multiplex PCR; TCRdb's copy keeps in-frame clones and lacks some. The sample records about 32,000 clones, around four fifths being singletons. The time point was: week 35, safety follow-up. The investigators gave 300 ug of mutant IDH1 20-mer peptide in each vaccine dose, together with topical imiquimod. Scheduled for weeks 1, 3, 5, 7, 11, 15, 19 and 23, eight vaccinations were given to patients. Donor diagnoses consisted of new WHO grade 3 or 4 IDH1-mutant, ATRX-lost astrocytomas. CDR1 is SNHLY and CDR2 is FYNNEI in the germline V gene. CDR3 length: 15 amino acids. V was clipped by 7 bases and J by 1 base; unmatched bases: 6.

The chain links TRBV2 to TRBJ2-1, with 8 bases fitting TRBD2. Sequences were derived from PBMCs, sampled from a glioma patient whose treatment included an IDH1 peptide vaccine. The clonotype comes from a man between 35 and 55 years old with glioma. Some clones in this sample may be carry-over from other donors' samples. The CDR3 sequence: CASKVAGGSYNEQFF. CDR3 nucleotides: TGTGCCAGCAAGGTGGCGGGGGGTTCCTACAATGAGCAGTTCTTC.